This T cell receptor (beta chain) was captured by sequencing in a study of T cell responses to AZD1222 COVID-19 vaccine. The wider study: Pooled in the analysis were second doses at about 4 or about 12 weeks.

V dropped 6 bases and J dropped 4; count of bases not matched to a gene: 8. From germline, CDR1 is SGHTA and CDR2 FQGNSA. The CDR3 has 17 residues. Assay: immunoSEQ multiplex PCR; the TCRdb copy retains only in-frame clones and omits some. The data show around 110,000 clones, 85% to 90% seen once. For this clone: The antigen is unknown.

The study, taken as a whole, reports: Seropositive at baseline were only a handful of AZD1222 recipients. Donors in the cohort were predominantly white British and more often female, and clonal diversity was possibly underestimated.

This TCR came from an adult in good health. This material consisted of peripheral blood, taken on day 0 of AZD1222 vaccination. V gene TRBV7-2 combines with J gene TRBJ2-6; TRBD2 agrees at 11 bases. In nucleotides, the CDR3 is TGTGCCAGCAGGCGGACTAGCGGGCTTGAAGGGGCCAACGTCCTGACTTTC. The encoded protein is CASRRTSGLEGANVLTF.